The clone carrying this T cell receptor (beta chain) was counted once. The sample belongs to a study of blood T cell repertoires in COVID-19. The wider study: Sites in the United States, Italy and Spain provided acute and convalescent COVID-19 samples.

Original processing notes: The authors estimated nucleated cell counts from reference gene primer amplification. Only in-frame clones appear in the TCRdb table, and some are missing; sequencing was by immunoSEQ multiplex PCR. The V and J calls and clone size come from that table; D and trimming were worked out from the DNA. The table includes about 300,000 clones, roughly 90% detected once. The CDR3 totals 15 residues. Trimming pared 4 bases from V and 0 bases from J, leaving 10 bases between. Germline V gene data show CDR1 as SNHLY and CDR2 as FYNNEI. The sequenced sample consisted of peripheral blood. The receptor's source is a man between 35 and 55 years old with acute or convalescent COVID-19. This rearrangement joins TRBV2 to TRBJ2-1; possibly TRBD2 for D (5 bases). CDR3 residues: CASSVDYSSYNEQFF. The DNA of the CDR3 is TGTGCCAGCAGTGTTGACTACAGCTCCTACAATGAGCAGTTCTTC.